The subject of this entry is one T cell receptor beta chain. Germline CDR1 and CDR2: MNHEY and SVGAGI. This CDR3 comprises 12 residues. Trimming cost V 7 bases and J 7 bases, with 13 bases left between them. These data are taken from a study of technical replicates of blood from several donors. TCRdb keeps only in-frame clones here, not all; method: immunoSEQ multiplex PCR. The sample has about 50,000 clones; around 90% are singletons. The sample consisted of PBMCs. This clonotype was obtained from a human donor in good health. Some clones in this sample may be carry-over from other donors' samples. V usage is TRBV6-5 and J usage is TRBJ2-5, with a possible D match to TRBD2 (5 bases). CDR3 bases: TGTGCCAGCACAGACGGCAGCGGGACCCAGTACTTC. Protein: CASTDGSGTQYF.